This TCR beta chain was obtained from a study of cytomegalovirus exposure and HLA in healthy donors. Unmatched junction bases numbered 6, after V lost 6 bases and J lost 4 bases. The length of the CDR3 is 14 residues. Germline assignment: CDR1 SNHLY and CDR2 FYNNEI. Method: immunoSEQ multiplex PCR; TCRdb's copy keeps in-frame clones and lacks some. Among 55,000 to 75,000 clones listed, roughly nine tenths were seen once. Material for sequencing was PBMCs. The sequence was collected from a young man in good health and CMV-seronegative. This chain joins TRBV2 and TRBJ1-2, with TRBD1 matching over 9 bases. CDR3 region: CASSQETGGYGYTF. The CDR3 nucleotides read TGTGCCAGCAGCCAAGAGACAGGGGGCTATGGCTACACCTTC.